Shown below are 20 T cell receptor beta chains from a single sample sequenced in a study of blood T cells in healthy people across ages. Through a sample-barcoded 5' primer and a J-beta primer mix, a second PCR was run for roughly 7 to 11 cycles. MiXCR, run by TCRdb on the 5' RACE reads, gives a single entry per CDR3 protein. The table records fewer than 750,000 distinct CDR3 sequences, 40% to 65% of them present only once. The material sequenced was blood. The receptors were sampled from a woman of 80 years or more in good health.

This clonotype was observed many times. V gene TRBV5-1 combines with J gene TRBJ2-1; D is unclear. The length of the CDR3 is 13 residues. The V and J ends lost 0 bases and 5 bases respectively, with 6 bases between them. Germline CDR1 and CDR2: SGHRS and YFSETQ. The CDR3 reads CASSLGFDNEQFF. The CDR3 DNA reads TGCGCCAGCAGCTTGGGGTTCGACAATGAGCAGTTCTTC.

Note on this clonotype: This clone may be a read error of a much larger clone one base away. V and J are TRBV2 and TRBJ2-7, with D tentatively TRBD2 (6 bases). V lost 3 bases, J lost 10 bases, and 16 bases lay in between. Germline V gene data show CDR1 as SNHLY and CDR2 as FYNNEI. CDR3 length: 13 residues. CDR3 protein: CASSDGGREAQYF. The CDR3 region has the DNA TGTGCCAGCAGTGACGGGGGTCGAGAGGCCCAGTACTTC.

This rearrangement joins TRBV28 to TRBJ2-7, with 8 nucleotides matching TRBD1. Trimming took 5 bases from V and 4 from J; bases not matched to a gene: 13. CDR3 length equals 16 residues. Germline CDR1 and CDR2: MDHEN and SYDVKM. CDR3 protein: CASSARTGSPLYEQYF. The CDR3 DNA reads TGTGCCAGCAGTGCCAGGACAGGGTCCCCGCTTTACGAGCAGTACTTC.

Details on this clonotype: At one boundary the junction diverges from the germline segment, which might be a read error. The chain is built from TRBV5-1 and TRBJ1-4; D unresolved. CDR3 size: 14 residues. Germline V lookup: CDR1 SGHRS, CDR2 YFSETQ. CDR3 DNA sequence: TGCGCCAGCAGCTTGGCAACGGCTAAAGAAAAACTGTTTTTT. As protein: CASSLATAKEKLFF.

This clonotype was recorded many times. The chain uses TRBV5-1 and TRBJ2-5; D call uncertain. CDR1 and CDR2 from the germline V gene are SGHRS and YFSETQ. The CDR3 runs to 15 residues. Trimming stripped 4 bases from V and 5 bases from J, with 18 bases between. CDR3 loop: CASSPALVAGETQYF. CDR3 DNA: TGCGCCAGCAGCCCCGCTCTTGTGGCCGGTGAGACCCAGTACTTC.

The V and J genes are TRBV6-2 or TRBV6-3 and TRBJ1-1; D gene ambiguous. The germline CDR1 and CDR2 sequences are MNHEY and SVGEGT. CDR3 size: 13 residues. V was clipped by 6 bases and J by 6 bases, with 14 bases between them. CDR3 sequence (DNA): TGTGCCAGCAGGCCGGGTCATATCTCTGAAGCTTTCTTT. It translates to CASRPGHISEAFF.

This clonotype was seen once. The chain has TRBV21-1 and TRBJ2-1; no check of the table's D call, TRBD2, against the DNA was made. TRBV21-1 is designated a pseudogene. The CDR3 sequence is 21 residues long. This CDR3 reads CASSKGSGRGGLAPKYNEQFF. The CDR3 nucleotides read TGTGCCAGCAGCAAAGGTTCAGGGAGGGGAGGACTAGCCCCAAAGTACAATGAGCAGTTCTTC.

Notes on this clonotype: No conserved phenylalanine or tryptophan is present at the end of the CDR3, so a read error is the likely explanation. The chain uses TRBV20-1 and TRBJ2-1, with 8 bases that match TRBD2. Trimming at V came to 5 bases and at J to 0 bases, leaving 18 bases not matched to a gene. The CDR3 is 19 amino acids. CDR1 is DFQATT and CDR2 is SNEGSKA in the germline V gene (reference sequence). This chain's CDR3 is CSAPKAGTSGGFSYNEQFL. The CDR3 nucleotides read TGCAGTGCTCCCAAAGCCGGGACCAGCGGGGGTTTCTCCTACAATGAGCAGTTCTTA.

This clonotype has ten or more counts. The V gene is TRBV7-2, the J gene TRBJ2-3; 12 bases fit TRBD2. CDR3 length: 18 amino acids. The J segment lost 0 bases and the V segment lost 5 bases, leaving 9 bases of the junction unmatched. CDR1 is SGHTA and CDR2 is FQGNSA in the germline V gene. The CDR3 sequence: CASSPYGLAGYSTDTQYF. Here the CDR3 DNA reads TGTGCCAGCAGCCCATACGGACTAGCGGGGTATAGCACAGATACGCAGTATTTT.

For this clonotype: A much larger clonotype is one base distant, so this may be a read error. V usage is TRBV7-2 and J usage is TRBJ2-5; D unresolved. Germline CDR1 and CDR2: SGHTA and FQGNSA. The ends were cut back, 5 bases at V and 11 bases at J, with 27 bases in the middle. This CDR3 is 16 amino acids long. CDR3 loop: CASSQSRAPVSNEQYF. DNA of the CDR3: TGTGCCAGCAGCCAAAGTCGGGCCCCAGTCTCCAATGAGCAGTACTTC.

This clonotype was seen a handful of times. V is TRBV15 and J is TRBJ1-1, with D unresolved. Trimming took 0 bases from V and 4 from J, leaving 12 bases between them. The CDR3 runs 15 residues. Germline V CDR1 and CDR2: LNHNV, YYDKDF (reference sequence). CDR3 protein: CATSRDSLQSTEAFF. The CDR3 DNA reads as TGTGCCACCAGCAGAGATAGTTTGCAGTCCACTGAAGCTTTCTTT.

This clonotype appeared a few times. The V gene is TRBV5-1, the J gene TRBJ2-5, with 10 nucleotides matching TRBD1. Germline trimming cut 7 bases from V and 2 bases from J; bases unmatched to any gene: 11. The CDR3 length is 16 residues. The germline CDR1 and CDR2 sequences are SGHRS and YFSETQ. CDR3 residues: CASGTGGQGFQETQYF. CDR3 DNA sequence: TGCGCCAGCGGCACGGGGGGACAGGGGTTTCAAGAGACCCAGTACTTC.

This clonotype turned up a few times. At one end, the junction sequence differs from germline, possibly due to a read error. The rearrangement links TRBV9 to TRBJ2-7, with D perhaps TRBD1 or TRBD2 (5 bases each). Per the germline V gene, CDR1 is SGDLS and CDR2 is YYNGEE. The CDR3 length is 16 residues. In nucleotides, the CDR3 is TGTGCCAGCAGTGTAGGTGAGGGGCGAGCCTTCTACGAGCAGTACTTC. The encoded protein is CASSVGEGRAFYEQYF.

Here the CDR3 reads CATTSTGELNYGYTF. DNA for the CDR3: TGTGCCACCACCTCGACAGGGGAGTTAAACTATGGCTACACCTTC. V is TRBV10-3 and J is TRBJ1-2; TRBD1 matches 8 bases. Germline V gene sequence: CDR1 ENHRY, CDR2 SYGVKD. The CDR3 consists of 15 residues. V lost 10 bases and J lost 2; bases outside the gene matches: 12.

This clonotype was picked up a small number of times. The chain is built from TRBV7-9 and TRBJ2-3; 7 bases match TRBD1. Germline CDR1 is SEHNR and CDR2 is FQNEAQ (reference sequence). J gave up 2 bases and V 3 bases, and 8 bases lay outside the gene matches. The CDR3 spans 16 residues. CDR3 amino acids: CASSLTGSLNTDTQYF. The DNA of the CDR3 is TGTGCCAGCAGCTTGACAGGGTCCCTTAACACAGATACGCAGTATTTT.

This clonotype is a singleton in its sample. The chain carries TRBV20-1 and TRBJ2-2, with D perhaps matching TRBD2 (6 bases). Germline values: CDR1 DFQATT, CDR2 SNEGSKA (reference sequence). There are 13 residues in the CDR3. V gave up 6 bases and J gave up 6 bases, with 14 bases separating them. CDR3 DNA sequence: TGCAGTGCAACGCCACTAGCTCCCGGGGAGCTGTTTTTT. Its translation: CSATPLAPGELFF.

Turning to this clonotype: This may stem from a read error, because a much larger clone lies one nucleotide away. This chain joins TRBV7-8 and TRBJ2-1; D not certain. This CDR3 is 16 amino acids long. CDR1 is SGHVS and CDR2 is FQNEAQ in the germline V gene. This chain's CDR3 is CAGSLGVRLTYNEQFF. CDR3 bases: TGTGCCGGCAGCTTAGGTGTCAGGCTGACCTACAATGAGCAGTTCTTC.

This clonotype has a handful of counts. The rearrangement uses TRBV7-2 and TRBJ2-7; 14 bases match TRBD2. The germline V gene has CDR1 SGHTA and CDR2 FQGNSA. This CDR3 has 18 residues. V shed 5 bases, J shed 5 bases, and the junction held 14 bases outside the gene matches. CDR3 protein: CASSTPGTSGGISNEQYF. CDR3 sequence (DNA): TGTGCCAGCAGCACCCCCGGGACTAGCGGGGGCATTAGCAACGAGCAGTACTTC.

The sample holds many counts of this clonotype. The chain carries TRBV15 and TRBJ2-5; 9 positions agree with TRBD1. The CDR3 has 15 amino acids. With 5 bases clipped from V and 0 bases from J, the junction kept 4 bases outside the gene matches. Germline V gives CDR1 LNHNV, CDR2 YYDKDF (reference sequence). The CDR3: CATSAGQGNQETQYF. DNA for the CDR3: TGTGCCACCAGCGCGGGACAGGGAAACCAAGAGACCCAGTACTTC.

This clonotype was detected only a few times. The V call is TRBV25-1, the J call TRBJ2-7; D not certain. This CDR3 comprises 13 residues. V lost 6 bases and J 3 bases, leaving 12 bases between the germline ends. Germline lookup yields CDR1 MGHDK and CDR2 SYGVNS. The CDR3 loop reads CASSPPDNYEQYF. The DNA of the CDR3 is TGTGCCAGCAGCCCGCCTGACAACTACGAGCAGTACTTC.